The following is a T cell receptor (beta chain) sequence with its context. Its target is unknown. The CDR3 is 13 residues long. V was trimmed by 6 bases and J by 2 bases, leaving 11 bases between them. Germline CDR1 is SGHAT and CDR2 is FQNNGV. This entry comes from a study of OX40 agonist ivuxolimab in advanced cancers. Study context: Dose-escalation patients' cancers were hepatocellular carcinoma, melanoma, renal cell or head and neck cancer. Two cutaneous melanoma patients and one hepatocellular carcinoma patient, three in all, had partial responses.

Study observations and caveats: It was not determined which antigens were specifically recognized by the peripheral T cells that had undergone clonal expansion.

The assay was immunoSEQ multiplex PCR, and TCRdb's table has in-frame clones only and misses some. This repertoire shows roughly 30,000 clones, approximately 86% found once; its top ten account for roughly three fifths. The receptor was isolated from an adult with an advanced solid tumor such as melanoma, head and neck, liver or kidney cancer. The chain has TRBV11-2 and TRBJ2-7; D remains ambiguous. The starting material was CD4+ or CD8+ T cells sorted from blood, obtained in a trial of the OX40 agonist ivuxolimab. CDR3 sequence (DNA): TGTGCCAGCAGTCCGACATGGACCTACGAGCAGTACTTC. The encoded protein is CASSPTWTYEQYF.